This T cell receptor (beta chain) was identified during a study of blood T cell repertoires in COVID-19 (dated by TCRdb to between 2020 and 2021). Study-wide context: Samples from collaborators originated in the United States, Italy and Spain and spanned both the acute and convalescent phases of COVID-19. The material from the prospective study consisted of cDNA or gDNA derived from T cells, B-cell-depleted T cells, or PBMCs. Deeply sampled blood TCRbeta repertoires from subjects exposed to, actively infected with, or recovered from COVID-19 were included in the dataset. The repertoires were released in a freely available public database intended as a resource for research on the immune response to SARS-CoV-2. The samples were drawn from the first 160 participants of the ongoing ImmuneRACE study and from 950 to 1,500 subjects provided by 6 global collaborators. A de-identified subject ID, COVID-19 status, age in years and sex were almost always included in the sample metadata. Where available, HLA class I and class II types were taken from metadata supplied by the sample provider and were not determined by assay-based typing.

Paper-wide results and their limitations: The quantity of clinical and demographic metadata differed by source and by participant and was supplied without curation.

This clone was picked up one time. Its binding antigen is unknown. The input lacks base qualities; no much larger clone sits a single base away. TCRbeta CDR3 regions were amplified from genomic DNA by means of the immunoSEQ Assay, a bias-controlled multiplex PCR. Per the source publication's procedure: The number of nucleated cells in each sample was estimated by amplification of reference gene primers within the assay. Sequence reads were collapsed and filtered to measure the absolute abundance of every unique TCRbeta CDR3 rearrangement. Productive Simpson clonality was computed per sample as the square root of Simpson's diversity index over productive rearrangements. TCRdb provides this immuneACCESS table in a form limited to in-frame rearrangements. Some clones are lacking; in checked studies, under half of them reflect an unresolved V gene, and why the rest are absent is not known. The V and J calls and clone size come from that table; D and trimming were worked out from the DNA. Across this sample there are around 310,000 clones, with around 87% seen only once. The ten top clones hold around 0.93% of the sample.

One collaborating source in Seattle enrolled patients during active infection and followed them longitudinally through the course of disease. Collaborating institutions collected whole blood in K2EDTA tubes following their own protocols. Collaborator samples were shipped for TCRbeta analysis as frozen whole blood, isolated PBMCs, or DNA extracted from either sample type. The CDR3 starts with the cysteine, ends with the phenylalanine, and has 13 residues. Only the CDR3 portion is preserved as DNA: 39 bases, with reading frame beginning at the first base. CDR1 and CDR2 are read off the germline V gene as MNHEY and SVGAGI. Between the V and J ends, shortened by 5 bases and 4 bases respectively, the junction contains 11 bases.

The V and J genes are TRBV6-5 and TRBJ1-1; a tentative D call is TRBD1 (6 bases match). The sequence derives from a woman between 40 and 50 years old with COVID-19, enrolled during active disease. Sequenced material: peripheral blood. The DNA is as follows: TGTGCCAGCAGTATTATACAGGGCACTGAAGCTTTCTTT. Its protein product is CASSIIQGTEAFF.